Many counts were recorded for the clone carrying this TCR beta chain. TCRdb passed the 5' RACE reads through MiXCR, listing each CDR3 protein once. The sample shows around 97,000 distinct CDR3 sequences, about 10% of them seen only once. These data are taken from a study of neurological immune-mediated disorders. Time point given: longitudinal time-point 3. CDR1 and CDR2 from the germline V gene are SGHTA and FQGNSA. This CDR3 is built from 16 residues. With 2 bases removed from V and 2 bases from J, the gap between germline ends came to 15 bases. J is TRBJ1-2 and V is TRBV7-2; D is unresolved. This TCR came from a female donor with HTLV-1-associated myelopathy (HAM/TSP). The sample taken for sequencing was PBMCs. Written as DNA, the CDR3 is TGTGCCAGCAGCTTAAAGCTCGGCGCTTTAAACTATGGCTACACCTTC. It yields the protein CASSLKLGALNYGYTF. Drawing the rest from reference TRBV7-2 and TRBJ1-2, the complete variable domain is GAGVSQSPSNKVTEKGKDVELRCDPISGHTALYWYRQSLGQGLEFLIYFQGNSAPDKSGLPSDRFSAERTGGSVSTLTIQRTQQEDSAVYLCASSLKLGALNYGYTFGSGTRLTVV.